This T cell receptor (beta chain) was captured by sequencing in a study of T-cell memory formation after mild COVID-19. 5'RACE with constant-segment primers built TCRalpha and TCRbeta cDNA libraries with UMIs. TCRdb used MiXCR to reprocess the 5' RACE reads, holding one entry per CDR3 protein. The table lists 150,000 to 200,000 distinct CDR3 sequences, more than 9% of them singletons. About this clonotype: Its target is unknown.

Study outcomes and limitations: The second-wave clones peaking on day 37 were not confirmed as SARS-CoV-2-specific. A second wave expanding day 15 to 37 was CD4+-biased; contracting clones were balanced. Mainly in CM and EM were contracting CD4+ clones; CD8+ were in EMRA.

Germline loops: CDR1 DFQATT, CDR2 SNEGSKA (reference sequence). This CDR3 spans 13 amino acids. V was trimmed by 3 bases and J by 2 bases, leaving 7 bases between them. The chain has TRBV20-1 and TRBJ1-4, with D uncertain. The sequence derives from a man in his late teens or twenties who had mild COVID-19 (a few samples of this study predate the infection). Cell type and time point are not known. Material for sequencing was PBMCs or a T cell subset sorted from them (not recorded which). The chain's CDR3 is CSASSYTNEKLFF. CDR3 in DNA: TGCAGTGCTAGTTCTTATACTAATGAAAAACTGTTTTTT.